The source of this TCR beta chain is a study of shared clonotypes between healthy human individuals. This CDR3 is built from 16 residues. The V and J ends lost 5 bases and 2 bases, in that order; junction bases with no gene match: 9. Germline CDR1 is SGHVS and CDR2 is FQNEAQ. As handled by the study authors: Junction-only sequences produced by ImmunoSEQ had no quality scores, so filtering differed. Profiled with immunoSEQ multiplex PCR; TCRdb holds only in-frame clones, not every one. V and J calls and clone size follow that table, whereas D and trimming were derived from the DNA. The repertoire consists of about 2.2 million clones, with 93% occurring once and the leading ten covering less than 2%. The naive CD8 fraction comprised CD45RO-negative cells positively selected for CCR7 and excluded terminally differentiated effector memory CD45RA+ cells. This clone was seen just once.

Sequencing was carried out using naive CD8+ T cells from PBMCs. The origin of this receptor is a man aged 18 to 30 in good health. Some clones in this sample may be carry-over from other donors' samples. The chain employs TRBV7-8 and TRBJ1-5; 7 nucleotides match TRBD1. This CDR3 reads CASSAPLGTGNQPQHF. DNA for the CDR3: TGTGCCAGCAGCGCCCCCTTAGGGACAGGCAATCAGCCCCAGCATTTT.